Listed below are T cell receptor beta chains from one sample, sequenced in a study of blood T cell repertoires in COVID-19. TCRdb's table, derived via immunoSEQ multiplex PCR, lists solely in-frame clones and lacks some. The data contain over 150,000 clones, about 85% of them singletons. The specimen sequenced was peripheral blood. These TCRs come from a man aged 40-49 years with acute or convalescent COVID-19. CDR3s include the opening cysteine and the closing phenylalanine or tryptophan. Each record gives: J gene, clone size, D gene, V gene, CDR3 DNA, CDR3 protein. A D gene is named only where the DNA matches it firmly. Rows give clone size only sometimes, using once, few, many, or a class for an expanded clone.

>TRBJ1-2|-|-|TRBV11-2
TGTGCCAGCAGCTTGGGGGCTGGCTACACCTTC
CASSLGAGYTF
>TRBJ1-3|-|-|TRBV19
TGTGCCAGTAGTATCCCGGGGGGGAACTCTGGAAACACCATATATTTT
CASSIPGGNSGNTIYF
>TRBJ2-7|-|TRBD1|TRBV5-4
TGTGCCAGCAGCCGGACAGGGGCGGTCGAGCAGTACTTC
CASSRTGAVEQYF
>TRBJ1-5|-|TRBD1|TRBV28
TGTGCCATCCGGACAGGTCGACATAGCAATCAGCCCCAGCATTTT
CAIRTGRHSNQPQHF
>TRBJ2-7|-|TRBD1|TRBV5-1
TGCGCCAGCAGCCTACAGGGGTCAGGGGCTTACGAGCAGTACTTC
CASSLQGSGAYEQYF
>TRBJ1-2|-|-|TRBV30
TGTGCCTGGACCCGGCCGGAGGGCTACACCTTC
CAWTRPEGYTF
>TRBJ1-1|-|-|TRBV10-3
TGTGCCATCAGTCCGGACTTCGGTGGGAACACTGAAGCTTTCTTT
CAISPDFGGNTEAFF
>TRBJ2-5|-|TRBD1|TRBV9
TGTGCCAGCAGTCGGGACAGTGGGGGACAAGAGACCCAGTACTTC
CASSRDSGGQETQYF
>TRBJ1-5|-|-|TRBV7-2
TGTGCCAGCAGCTTAGGACGGGATCAGCCCCAGCATTTT
CASSLGRDQPQHF
>TRBJ2-5|-|TRBD2|TRBV15
TGTGCCACCAGCAGAGAGGGGGGGGGAGAGACCCAGTACTTC
CATSREGGGETQYF
>TRBJ2-5|-|-|TRBV7-2
TGTGCCAGCAGCTCCCGACAGCCCCAAGAGACCCAGTACTTC
CASSSRQPQETQYF
>TRBJ1-2|-|TRBD1|TRBV12-3/TRBV12-4
TGTGCCAGCAGTTTCACAGGGGTGGCCGGCTACACCTTC
CASSFTGVAGYTF
>TRBJ2-7|-|TRBD1|TRBV3-1/TRBV3-2
TGTGCCAGCAGCCAAGGACAGGGCTCCTACGAGCAGTACTTC
CASSQGQGSYEQYF
>TRBJ1-1|-|TRBD1|TRBV18
TGTGCCAGCTCATCCCGGACAGGGGGAATAGGGGCTGAAGCTTTCTTT
CASSSRTGGIGAEAFF
>TRBJ1-3|-|TRBD1|TRBV4-1
TGCGCCAGCAGCCAAGAGGGACAGGGGGCGAAAGGAAACACCATATATTTT
CASSQEGQGAKGNTIYF
>TRBJ2-1|-|-|TRBV6-5
TGTGCCAGCAGGGGTAGCGGCTCCTACAATGAGCAGTTCTTC
CASRGSGSYNEQFF
>TRBJ2-3|few|TRBD1|TRBV11-3
TGTGCCAGCAGCCGACAGGGGACAGATACGCAGTATTTT
CASSRQGTDTQYF
>TRBJ1-3|-|TRBD1|TRBV15
TGTGCCACGAAAGACAGGGTCTCTGGAAACACCATATATTTT
CATKDRVSGNTIYF
>TRBJ2-2|-|TRBD1|TRBV12-3/TRBV12-4
TGTGCCAGCAGGGGACAGATCACCGGGGAGCTGTTTTTT
CASRGQITGELFF
>TRBJ2-1|-|TRBD2|TRBV9
TGTGCCAGCAGCGTAGTAGGCGGGGGGGGCAGGAATGAGCAGTTCTTC
CASSVVGGGGRNEQFF
>TRBJ1-1|-|TRBD1|TRBV20-1
TGCAGTGCTAGTCTTTCGCGAGACAGGGAAACTTTCTTT
CSASLSRDRETFF
>TRBJ1-5|-|TRBD1|TRBV19
TGTGCCAGTAGTATAGAGACAGGGAGTTCCAATCAGCCCCAGCATTTT
CASSIETGSSNQPQHF
>TRBJ1-6|-|-|TRBV27
TGTGCCAGCAGCCTAGGGCAGGGGAGCTCCTATAATTCACCCCTCCACTTT
CASSLGQGSSYNSPLHF
>TRBJ1-1|-|-|TRBV2
TGTGCCAGCACACAAGCCCAGGGGCAGGGCACTGAAGCTTTCTTT
CASTQAQGQGTEAFF
>TRBJ1-6|-|TRBD1|TRBV5-4
TGTGCCAGCAGCTCCGCCCAGGACAGGTCCTATAATTCACCCCTCCACTTT
CASSSAQDRSYNSPLHF
>TRBJ2-7|-|-|TRBV3-1/TRBV3-2
TGTGCCAGCAGCCAAGATAGGGGGTTCGCGGGAGTCGACTACGAGCAGTACTTC
CASSQDRGFAGVDYEQYF
>TRBJ2-3|-|TRBD2|TRBV27
TGTGCCAGCAGTTTTGATGGGAGGGTTCCAGATACGCAGTATTTT
CASSFDGRVPDTQYF
>TRBJ2-2|few|-|TRBV3-1/TRBV3-2
TGTGCCAGCAGCCCCCTCATGAGTACGAACACCGGGGAGCTGTTTTTT
CASSPLMSTNTGELFF
>TRBJ1-1|-|-|TRBV7-3
TGTGCCACCGCGAGAGAGTGGGACAATAAGGGCGACACTGAAGCTTTCTTT
CATAREWDNKGDTEAFF
>TRBJ2-5|-|-|TRBV29-1
TGCAGCGTAGAGCGAGTCAGAGATTACCAAGAGACCCAGTACTTC
CSVERVRDYQETQYF
>TRBJ1-2|-|-|TRBV7-2
TGTGCCAGCAGCTTAGGGACAGCAGCAATCAACTATGGCTACACCTTC
CASSLGTAAINYGYTF
>TRBJ2-1|-|TRBD2|TRBV4-2
TGTGCCAGCAGCCAAGCAGGCGGGGGGGATCTACATGAGCAGTTCTTC
CASSQAGGGDLHEQFF
>TRBJ2-1|-|-|TRBV5-6
TGTGCCAGCAGCTTTCAGGGGTACAATGAGCAGTTCTTC
CASSFQGYNEQFF
>TRBJ1-2|-|TRBD1|TRBV19
TGTGCTAGCGAACCTCAGGGGGCGTATGGCTACACCTTC
CASEPQGAYGYTF
>TRBJ1-5|-|TRBD1|TRBV28
TGTGCCATCTTCCCCGGGACAGGGGGGAATCAGCCCCAGCATTTT
CAIFPGTGGNQPQHF
>TRBJ2-5|-|TRBD1|TRBV30
TGTGCCTGCCAGGGGGCTGGGGAGACCCAGTACTTC
CACQGAGETQYF
>TRBJ1-6|-|TRBD1|TRBV7-6
TGTGCCAGCAGCTTAGTAGGCAGTAGTCAGGGGGGTTCACCCCTCCACTTT
CASSLVGSSQGGSPLHF
>TRBJ2-3|once|-|TRBV4-3
TGCGCCAGCAGCCAAGGTCCGGGGGGCCCCACAGATACGCAGTATTTT
CASSQGPGGPTDTQYF
>TRBJ2-6|-|TRBD1|TRBV25-1
TGTGCCAGCAGTGATCATACAGGGGGTAGCGCTGGGGCCAACGTCCTGACTTTC
CASSDHTGGSAGANVLTF
>TRBJ1-2|few|-|TRBV6-2/TRBV6-3
TGTGCCAGCAGTTACGCATCCTGGACAGATGGCTACACCTTC
CASSYASWTDGYTF
>TRBJ2-1|once|TRBD2|TRBV5-4
TGTGCCAGCAGCTTCGGGCTAGCGGGGGCTGGTGAGCAGTTCTTC
CASSFGLAGAGEQFF
>TRBJ2-7|-|-|TRBV19
TGTGCCAGTAGTATTGGGGGGACCTACGAGCAGTACTTC
CASSIGGTYEQYF
>TRBJ1-2|-|-|TRBV12-3/TRBV12-4
TGTGCCAGCAGTTTAACTCAGGCTGGCTACACCTTC
CASSLTQAGYTF